This TCR beta chain was found in a study of radiotherapy plus CTLA-4 blockade in lung cancer. Overall study results and limits: The best predictor of response was reported to be early blood T cell clone dynamics, with interferon-beta.

Of note for this clone: Its specificity is unknown.

This CDR3 is 16 amino acids long. Germline-derived CDR1 and CDR2 are SGHNT and YYREEE (reference sequence). The V and J ends lost 4 bases and 4 bases respectively, with 18 bases between them. The table came from immunoSEQ multiplex PCR; TCRdb's copy has only in-frame clones and leaves some out. The sample contains under 50,000 clones, around 85% of which appear only once. The source is a human donor with non-small cell lung cancer whose response to radiotherapy plus ipilimumab could not be evaluated. The chain combines TRBV5-4 with TRBJ1-3, with no clear D. The sequencing here drew on peripheral blood, taken from a patient treated with radiotherapy plus ipilimumab. CDR3 DNA: TGTGCCAGCAGCAGCCCGGGAGAGGGAGGAGGAAACACCATATATTTT. Translating gives CASSSPGEGGGNTIYF.